These 10 T cell receptor beta chains came from one sample sequenced in a study of CD8 T cells in Susac syndrome. Random hexamers were used to reverse transcribe roughly 0.5 to 1 ug of RNA. From the immunoSEQ multiplex PCR reads, TCRdb called clonotypes with MiXCR, one entry per CDR3 protein. There are about 240,000 distinct CDR3 sequences in the sample; around 96% occur only once, and about 0.094% lies in the top ten. The sample was CD4+ T cells from PBMCs. The receptors were sampled from a human donor with Susac syndrome.

J is TRBJ1-1 and V is TRBV5-1; maybe TRBD1 (5 bases). The CDR3 runs to 17 residues. Germline V CDR1 and CDR2: SGHRS, YFSETQ. The V gene lost 4 bases and the J gene lost 0 bases, with 19 bases spanning the gap. The CDR3 here is CASSRPEGNEMNTEAFF. In DNA, the CDR3 is TGCGCCAGCAGCCGGCCAGAGGGGAATGAGATGAACACTGAAGCTTTCTTT.

J is TRBJ2-1 and V is TRBV12-5, with D possibly matching TRBD2 (6 bases). There are 12 residues in the CDR3. The germline V and J ends were trimmed by 9 bases and 5 bases, with 11 bases remaining between them. CDR1 is LGHNT and CDR2 is FRNRAP in the germline V gene. For the CDR3, the DNA is TGTGCTAGCACTAGCTTCCACAATGAGCAGTTCTTC. Its protein is CASTSFHNEQFF.

The J gene is TRBJ2-1, the V gene TRBV29-1; weak D call: TRBD1 (6 bases). The germline V gene encodes CDR1 SQVTM and CDR2 ANQGSEA. The CDR3 length is 12 residues. V was pared by 6 bases and J by 9 bases, with 15 bases between. The CDR3 DNA reads TGCAGCGTCCAGGGGTCTCGGGTTGAGCAGTTCTTC. It translates to CSVQGSRVEQFF.

The chain is built from TRBV29-1 and TRBJ2-1, with 12 bases matching TRBD1. This CDR3 is 13 amino acids long. With V trimmed by 5 bases and J by 10 bases, 6 bases remained unmatched. Per germline, CDR1 SQVTM and CDR2 ANQGSEA. Here the CDR3 DNA reads TGCAGCGTTACCGGGACAGGGGGCCGCGAGCAGTTCTTC. As protein: CSVTGTGGREQFF.

The chain recombines TRBV7-9 with TRBJ1-5; D remains unclear. The CDR3 length is 14 residues. Germline V gene data show CDR1 as SEHNR and CDR2 as FQNEAQ (reference sequence). The V end was cut by 1 base, the J end by 6 bases, with 10 bases between. CDR3 protein: CASSLGAASQPQHF. The CDR3 nucleotides read TGTGCCAGCAGCTTAGGGGCCGCCAGTCAGCCCCAGCATTTT.

The rearrangement links TRBV18 to TRBJ2-5; D gene ambiguous. The V gene's germline CDR1 is KGHSH and CDR2 LQKENI. V was trimmed by 3 bases and J by 4 bases, leaving 12 bases between them. This CDR3 region has 14 residues. The CDR3 bases are TGTGCCAGCTCACCGAAACAGAGTCGAGAGACCCAGTACTTC. It translates to CASSPKQSRETQYF.

The chain links TRBV29-1 to TRBJ1-2; D remains unclear. Per germline, CDR1 SQVTM and CDR2 ANQGSEA. The CDR3 is made up of 13 amino acids. The V end lost 1 base, the J end lost 8 bases, and 14 bases lay between the germline ends. CDR3 nucleotides: TGCAGCGTTGAAGCTTCGGGAAGAAGGGGCTACACCTTC. Translation gives CSVEASGRRGYTF. The whole variable domain, filled in from reference TRBV29-1 and TRBJ1-2, reads SAVISQKPSRDICQRGTSLTIQCQVDSQVTMMFWYRQQPGQSLTLIATANQGSEATYESGFVIDKFPISRPNLTFSTLTVSNMSPEDSSIYLCSVEASGRRGYTFGSGTRLTVV.

V and J are TRBV29-1 and TRBJ1-1; the D is unclear. The germline V gene has CDR1 SQVTM and CDR2 ANQGSEA. Trimming removed 2 bases at V and 1 base at J, with 8 bases between. This CDR3 is built from 13 residues. Here the CDR3 reads CSVERQTNTEAFF. In DNA, the CDR3 is TGCAGCGTTGAAAGGCAGACGAACACTGAAGCTTTCTTT.

This chain joins TRBV3-1 and TRBJ2-1; TRBD2 might be the D (5 bases). The CDR3 sequence is 15 residues long. Trimming removed 0 bases from V and 6 bases from J, with 12 bases in between. Germline V lookup: CDR1 LGHDT, CDR2 YNNKEL (reference sequence). The CDR3 protein is CASSQDLDYTNEQFF. The CDR3 DNA reads as TGTGCCAGCAGCCAAGATCTCGACTACACCAATGAGCAGTTCTTC.

This chain connects TRBV4-1 to TRBJ1-2; 8 nucleotides match TRBD1. With 7 bases clipped from V and 4 bases from J, the junction kept 5 bases outside the gene matches. This CDR3 comprises 13 residues. Germline values: CDR1 MGHRA, CDR2 YSYEKL. CDR3 in amino acids: CASNRGGSYGYTF. DNA of the CDR3: TGCGCCAGCAACAGGGGGGGGAGCTATGGCTACACCTTC.